There are many counts of the clone carrying this T cell receptor (beta chain). The data belong to a study of T cells in Graves' hyperthyroidism and ophthalmopathy. The CDR3 consists of 15 residues. The V gene's germline CDR1 is MNHNS and CDR2 SASEGT. V gave up 6 bases and J gave up 6 bases, with 19 bases separating them. Amplification of TCR beta CDR3 regions used RNA as the template. The study used the HTBI primer set for a first-round RT-PCR of the TCR CDR3. TCRdb redid the calling of the multiplex PCR reads with MiXCR, one entry per CDR3 protein. The sample holds 300,000 to 450,000 distinct CDR3 sequences, 20% to 30% seen once.

V gene TRBV6-1 combines with J gene TRBJ2-3; TRBD1 might be the D (5 bases). Sequenced material: blood. The clonotype comes from a man aged 45-60 years with Graves' hyperthyroidism. DNA for the CDR3: TGTGCCAGCAGCGACCGACCCGCCCCAGGGGATACGCAGTATTTT. Translation gives CASSDRPAPGDTQYF.